Reported below is one T cell receptor (beta chain). The data were taken from a study of cytomegalovirus exposure and HLA in healthy donors. The CDR3 runs to 14 residues. CDR1 and CDR2 from the germline V gene are ENHRY and SYGVKD. Trimming cost V 6 bases and J 2 bases; bases outside gene matches: 5. Assay: immunoSEQ multiplex PCR; the TCRdb copy retains only in-frame clones and omits some. The sample lists 200,000 to 250,000 clones; roughly nine tenths were seen once. Material for sequencing was PBMCs. This chain connects TRBV10-3 to TRBJ2-7; TRBD2 matches 9 bases. This TCR was sampled from a man aged 18 to 30 in good health and CMV-seropositive. CDR3 DNA: TGTGCCATCAGCTTAGCGGGAGCCACCTACGAGCAGTACTTC. It codes for CAISLAGATYEQYF.